This is a list of T cell receptor beta chains from one sample in a study of blood T cell repertoires in COVID-19. The method was immunoSEQ multiplex PCR; TCRdb's version includes in-frame clones alone and lacks a portion of them. The table has roughly 150,000 clones, roughly 84% seen once. Sequencing was carried out using peripheral blood. These receptors all stem from a man between 65 and 80 years old with active or convalescent COVID-19. CDR3s include the opening cysteine and the closing phenylalanine or tryptophan. Each record gives: clone size, D gene, V gene, J gene, CDR3 protein, CDR3 DNA. D genes are given only for firm matches. The size entry is marked missing in some rows and otherwise reads once, few, many or a size class.

>NA|TRBD1|TRBV6-2/TRBV6-3|TRBJ2-7
CASSSLPGQPYEQYF
TGTGCCAGCAGCTCACTCCCGGGACAGCCGTACGAGCAGTACTTC
>NA|NA|TRBV7-8|TRBJ2-6
CASSLPGTGANVLTF
TGTGCCAGCAGCCTACCAGGGACTGGGGCCAACGTCCTGACTTTC
>NA|TRBD2|TRBV7-8|TRBJ2-7
CASSGRLAGGREQYF
TGTGCCAGCAGCGGCCGACTAGCGGGAGGTCGCGAGCAGTACTTC
>NA|NA|TRBV5-6|TRBJ1-2
CASSSTGTHGYTF
TGTGCCAGCAGCTCAACAGGGACCCATGGCTACACCTTC
>NA|TRBD1|TRBV6-4|TRBJ1-5
CASSPDRGEPQHF
TGTGCCAGCAGCCCGGACAGGGGAGAGCCCCAGCATTTT
>NA|NA|TRBV9|TRBJ2-1
CASSVVRGGAYGEQFF
TGTGCCAGCAGCGTAGTACGAGGGGGGGCCTACGGTGAGCAGTTCTTC
>NA|NA|TRBV5-4|TRBJ2-7
CASSLHQGYEQYF
TGTGCCAGCAGCTTACATCAGGGGTACGAGCAGTACTTC
>NA|NA|TRBV6-5|TRBJ2-1
CASSPEAGSYNEQFF
TGTGCCAGCAGCCCCGAGGCAGGGTCCTACAATGAGCAGTTCTTC
>NA|TRBD1|TRBV11-3|TRBJ2-5
CASSQGAGETQYF
TGTGCCAGCAGTCAGGGGGCGGGAGAGACCCAGTACTTC
>NA|NA|TRBV6-5|TRBJ1-2
CASSYALRDTHYGYTF
TGTGCCAGCAGTTACGCTCTCCGGGACACACACTATGGCTACACCTTC
>NA|TRBD2|TRBV5-4|TRBJ2-7
CASSLGGGSREQYF
TGTGCCAGCAGCTTGGGGGGAGGGTCGCGGGAGCAGTACTTC
>NA|NA|TRBV25-1|TRBJ1-2
CASSEKALQVYTF
TGTGCCAGCAGTGAAAAAGCGTTACAGGTCTACACCTTC
>NA|NA|TRBV9|TRBJ2-1
CASSVGGDSYNEQFF
TGTGCCAGCAGCGTAGGCGGAGACAGCTACAATGAGCAGTTCTTC
>NA|TRBD1|TRBV18|TRBJ1-2
CASSLGDSYGYTF
TGTGCCAGCTCCCTCGGGGACAGCTATGGCTACACCTTC
>NA|NA|TRBV28|TRBJ1-2
CASSLSQGGYTF
TGTGCCAGCAGTTTATCTCAGGGAGGCTACACCTTC
>NA|NA|TRBV18|TRBJ2-7
CASSRPGYYEQYF
TGTGCCAGCTCACGCCCGGGGTACTACGAGCAGTACTTC
>NA|NA|TRBV12-3/TRBV12-4|TRBJ1-1
CASSFMNTEAFF
TGTGCCAGCAGTTTTATGAACACTGAAGCTTTCTTT
>NA|TRBD2|TRBV2|TRBJ2-3
CASTPGGHLRDTQYF
TGTGCCAGCACCCCGGGAGGACATCTCAGGGATACGCAGTATTTT
>NA|NA|TRBV10-2|TRBJ2-5
CASNRGAETQYF
TGCGCCAGCAATCGGGGGGCAGAGACCCAGTACTTC
>NA|NA|TRBV11-2|TRBJ2-3
CASSETRSADTQYF
TGTGCCAGCAGCGAGACTAGGTCGGCAGATACGCAGTATTTT
>once|NA|TRBV19|TRBJ1-5
CASKVSGINQPQHF
TGTGCCAGTAAGGTCTCAGGGATCAATCAGCCCCAGCATTTT
>once|NA|TRBV28|TRBJ1-2
CASSFLTEHYGYTF
TGTGCCAGCAGTTTCCTGACAGAACACTATGGCTACACCTTC
>NA|NA|TRBV9|TRBJ1-4
CASSREAGREKLFF
TGTGCCAGCAGCAGGGAGGCGGGGAGGGAAAAACTGTTTTTT
>few|NA|TRBV6-5|TRBJ2-5
CASSYRQGWRETQYF
TGTGCCAGCAGTTACAGGCAGGGGTGGCGCGAGACCCAGTACTTC
>NA|TRBD1|TRBV3-1/TRBV3-2|TRBJ2-7
CASSPDRMDWEQYF
TGTGCCAGCAGCCCGGACAGGATGGATTGGGAGCAGTACTTC
>few|TRBD1|TRBV30|TRBJ1-1
CAWDPGQGARAFF
TGTGCCTGGGACCCGGGACAGGGGGCGAGAGCTTTCTTT
>NA|NA|TRBV7-3|TRBJ2-7
CASSPTVAGAEQYF
TGTGCCAGCAGCCCCACAGTGGCGGGGGCCGAGCAGTACTTC
>NA|TRBD2|TRBV4-3|TRBJ2-5
CASSQRRAGVGETQYF
TGCGCCAGCAGCCAACGCAGAGCGGGAGTGGGTGAGACCCAGTACTTC
>NA|NA|TRBV7-9|TRBJ1-2
CASSSSGRGYTF
TGTGCCAGCAGCTCAAGTGGGAGGGGCTACACCTTC